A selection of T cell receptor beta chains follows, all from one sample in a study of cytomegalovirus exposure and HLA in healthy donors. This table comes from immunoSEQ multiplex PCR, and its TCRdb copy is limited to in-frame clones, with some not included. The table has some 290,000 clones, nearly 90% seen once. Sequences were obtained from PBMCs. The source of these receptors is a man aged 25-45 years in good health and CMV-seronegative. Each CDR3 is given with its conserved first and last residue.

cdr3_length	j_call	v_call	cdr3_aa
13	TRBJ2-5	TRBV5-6	CASDFAGQETQYF
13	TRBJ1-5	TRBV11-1	CASSRAQGEPQHF
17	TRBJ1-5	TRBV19	CASSMGQGMGSNQPQHF
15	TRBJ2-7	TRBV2	CTTSRIRGREGEQYF
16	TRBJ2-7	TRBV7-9	CASRTGQGGGSYEQYF
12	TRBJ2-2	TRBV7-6	CASSPPAGELFF
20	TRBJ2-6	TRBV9	CASSARPGGWDWSGANVLTF
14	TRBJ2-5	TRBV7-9	CASSLTESKGTQYF
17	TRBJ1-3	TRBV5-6	CASSLGGGGPSGNTIYF
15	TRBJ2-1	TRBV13	CASRRGRSSYNEQFF
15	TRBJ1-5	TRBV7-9	CASSKSEGANQPQHF
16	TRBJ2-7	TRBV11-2	CASSLVSSGGPGEQYF
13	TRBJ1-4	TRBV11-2	CASGGTGLEKLFF
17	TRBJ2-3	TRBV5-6	CASSSVLAGKSTDTQYF
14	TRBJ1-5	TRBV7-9	CASSLSYSNQPQHF
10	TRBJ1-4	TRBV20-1	CSAAAEKLFF
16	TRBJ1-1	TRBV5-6	CASSLGEPGPWTEAFF
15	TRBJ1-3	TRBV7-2	CASSLDTGFGNTIYF
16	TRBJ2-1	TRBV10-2	CASSADLRGGVNEQFF
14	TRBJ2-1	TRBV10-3	CAISGLAGDNEQFF
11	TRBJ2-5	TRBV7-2	CASSFGETQYF
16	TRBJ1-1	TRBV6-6	CASSYSSTGENTEAFF
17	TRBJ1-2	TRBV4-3	CASSQGSRQGEHYGYTF
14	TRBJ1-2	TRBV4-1	CASSHATGINGYTF
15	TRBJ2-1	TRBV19	CASRTYYSSYNEQFF
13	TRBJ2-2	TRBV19	CASRIREVGELFF
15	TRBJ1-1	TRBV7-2	CASSLVGGLNTEAFF
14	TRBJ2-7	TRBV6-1	CASGSVGGSYEQYF
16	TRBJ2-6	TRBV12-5	CASGPRTDSGANVLTF